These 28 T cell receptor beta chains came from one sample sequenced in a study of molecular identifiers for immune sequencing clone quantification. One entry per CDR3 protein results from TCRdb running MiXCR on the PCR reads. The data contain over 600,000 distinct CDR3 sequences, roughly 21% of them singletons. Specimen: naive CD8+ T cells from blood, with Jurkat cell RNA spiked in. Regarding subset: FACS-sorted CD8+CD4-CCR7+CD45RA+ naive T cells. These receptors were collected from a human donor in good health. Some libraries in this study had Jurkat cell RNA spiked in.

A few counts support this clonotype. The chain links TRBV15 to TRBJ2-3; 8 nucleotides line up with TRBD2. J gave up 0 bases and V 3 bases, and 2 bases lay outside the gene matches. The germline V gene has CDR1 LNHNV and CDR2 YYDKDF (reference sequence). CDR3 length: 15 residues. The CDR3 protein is CATSSERGSTDTQYF. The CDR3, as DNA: TGTGCCACCAGCAGCGAGCGGGGGAGCACAGATACGCAGTATTTT.

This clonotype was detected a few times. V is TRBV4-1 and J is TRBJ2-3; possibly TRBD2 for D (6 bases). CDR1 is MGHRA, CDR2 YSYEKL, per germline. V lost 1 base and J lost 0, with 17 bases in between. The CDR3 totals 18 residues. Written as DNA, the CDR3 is TGCGCCAGCAGCCAAGGGGTAGCGGAACCTTCTAGCACAGATACGCAGTATTTT. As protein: CASSQGVAEPSSTDTQYF.

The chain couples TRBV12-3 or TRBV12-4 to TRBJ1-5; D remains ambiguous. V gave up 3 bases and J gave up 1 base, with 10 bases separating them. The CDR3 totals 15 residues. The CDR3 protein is CASSLGPRSNQPQHF. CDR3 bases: TGTGCCAGCAGTTTGGGTCCGAGGAGCAATCAGCCCCAGCATTTT.

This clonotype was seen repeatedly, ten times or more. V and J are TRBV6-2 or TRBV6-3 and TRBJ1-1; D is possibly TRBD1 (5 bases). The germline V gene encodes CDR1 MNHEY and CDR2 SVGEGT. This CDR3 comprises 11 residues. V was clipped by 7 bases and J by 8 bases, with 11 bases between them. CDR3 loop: CASTPGTEAFF. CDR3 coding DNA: TGTGCCAGCACTCCCGGGACCGAAGCTTTCTTT.

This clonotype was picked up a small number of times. CDR3 amino acids: CASSQEGRGGGTTNEKLFF. The CDR3 DNA reads TGCGCCAGCAGCCAAGAGGGACGGGGAGGGGGAACAACTAATGAAAAACTGTTTTTT. The V gene is TRBV4-3, the J gene TRBJ1-4; perhaps TRBD1 as D (6 bases). Germline-derived CDR1 and CDR2 are LGHNA and YSLEER. This CDR3 region has 19 residues. V lost 0 bases and J 0 bases, leaving 17 bases between the germline ends.

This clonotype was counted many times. CDR3 loop: CASTPDSVGNYGYTF. For the CDR3, the DNA is TGCGCCAGCACCCCTGACAGCGTGGGTAACTATGGCTACACCTTC. The V and J genes are TRBV4-3 and TRBJ1-2; D is perhaps TRBD1 (5 bases). V lost 7 bases, J lost 1 base, and 16 bases lay in between. CDR3 length: 15 amino acids. Germline CDR1 and CDR2: LGHNA and YSLEER.

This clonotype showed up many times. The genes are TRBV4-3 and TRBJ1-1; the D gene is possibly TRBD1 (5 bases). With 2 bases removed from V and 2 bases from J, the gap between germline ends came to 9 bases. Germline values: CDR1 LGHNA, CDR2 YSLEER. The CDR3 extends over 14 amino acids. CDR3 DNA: TGCGCCAGCAGCCAACGGACAACCAACACTGAAGCTTTCTTT. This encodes CASSQRTTNTEAFF.

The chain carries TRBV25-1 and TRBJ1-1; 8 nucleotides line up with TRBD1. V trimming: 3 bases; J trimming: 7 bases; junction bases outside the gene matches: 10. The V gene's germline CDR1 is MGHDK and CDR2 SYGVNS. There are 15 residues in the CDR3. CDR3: CASSDRDRNLGEAFF. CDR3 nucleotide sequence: TGTGCCAGCAGTGATAGGGACAGGAATTTAGGTGAAGCTTTCTTT.

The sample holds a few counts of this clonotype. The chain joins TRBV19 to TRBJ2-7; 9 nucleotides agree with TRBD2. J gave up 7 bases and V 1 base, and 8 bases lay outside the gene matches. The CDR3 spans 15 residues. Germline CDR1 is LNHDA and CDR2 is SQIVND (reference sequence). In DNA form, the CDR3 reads TGTGCCAGTAGTATAGGACGCGGGAGGGCAGAAGAGCAGTACTTC. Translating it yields CASSIGRGRAEEQYF.

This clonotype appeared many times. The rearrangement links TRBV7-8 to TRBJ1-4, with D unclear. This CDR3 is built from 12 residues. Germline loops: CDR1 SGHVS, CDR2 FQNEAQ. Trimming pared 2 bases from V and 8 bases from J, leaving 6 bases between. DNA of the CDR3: TGTGCCAGCAGCTTAAGTCTGGAAAAACTGTTTTTT. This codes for CASSLSLEKLFF.

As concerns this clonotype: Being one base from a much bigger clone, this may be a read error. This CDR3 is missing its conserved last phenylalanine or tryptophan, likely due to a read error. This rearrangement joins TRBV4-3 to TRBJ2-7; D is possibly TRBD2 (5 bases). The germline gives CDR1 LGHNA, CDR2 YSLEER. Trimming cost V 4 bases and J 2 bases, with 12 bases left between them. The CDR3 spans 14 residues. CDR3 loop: CASSPRTGTYEQYL. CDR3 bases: TGCGCCAGCAGCCCCCGGACGGGAACCTACGAGCAGTACCTC.

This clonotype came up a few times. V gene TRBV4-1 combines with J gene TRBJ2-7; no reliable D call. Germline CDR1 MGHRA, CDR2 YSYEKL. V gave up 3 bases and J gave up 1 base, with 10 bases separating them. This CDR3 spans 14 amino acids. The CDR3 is CASSHDLGSYEQYF. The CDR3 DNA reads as TGCGCCAGCAGCCACGACCTGGGATCCTACGAGCAGTACTTC.

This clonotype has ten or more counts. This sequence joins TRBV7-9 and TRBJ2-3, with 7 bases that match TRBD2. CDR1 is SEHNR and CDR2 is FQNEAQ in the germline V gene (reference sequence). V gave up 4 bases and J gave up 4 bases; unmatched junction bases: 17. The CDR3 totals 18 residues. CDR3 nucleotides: TGTGCCAGCAGCTCGGGGGGACCCTCGGGCCAGAATGCAGATACGCAGTATTTT. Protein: CASSSGGPSGQNADTQYF.

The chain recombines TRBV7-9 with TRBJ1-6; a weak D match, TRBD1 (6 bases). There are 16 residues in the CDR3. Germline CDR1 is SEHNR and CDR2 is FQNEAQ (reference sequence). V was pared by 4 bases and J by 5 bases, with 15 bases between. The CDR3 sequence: CASSSPLDRNNSPLHF. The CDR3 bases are TGTGCCAGCAGCTCGCCCCTGGACAGAAATAATTCACCCCTCCACTTT.

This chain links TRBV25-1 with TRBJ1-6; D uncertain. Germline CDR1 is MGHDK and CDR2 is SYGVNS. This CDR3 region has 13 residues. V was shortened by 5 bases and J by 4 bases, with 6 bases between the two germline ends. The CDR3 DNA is TGTGCCAGCAGTAGGGCATATAATTCACCCCTCCACTTT. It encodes CASSRAYNSPLHF. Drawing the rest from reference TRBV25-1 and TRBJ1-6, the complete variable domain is EADIYQTPRYLVIGTGKKITLECSQTMGHDKMYWYQQDPGMELHLIHYSYGVNSTEKGDLSSESTVSRIRTEHFPLTLESARPSHTSQYLCASSRAYNSPLHFGNGTRLTVT.

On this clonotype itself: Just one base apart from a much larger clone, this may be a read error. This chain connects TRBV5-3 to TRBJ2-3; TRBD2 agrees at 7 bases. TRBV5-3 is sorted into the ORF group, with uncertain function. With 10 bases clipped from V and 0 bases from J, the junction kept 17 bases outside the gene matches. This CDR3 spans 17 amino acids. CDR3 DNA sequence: TGTGCCTGCAGCTTGGATCCCCTAGCGGTTAGCACAGATACGCAGTATTTT. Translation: CACSLDPLAVSTDTQYF.

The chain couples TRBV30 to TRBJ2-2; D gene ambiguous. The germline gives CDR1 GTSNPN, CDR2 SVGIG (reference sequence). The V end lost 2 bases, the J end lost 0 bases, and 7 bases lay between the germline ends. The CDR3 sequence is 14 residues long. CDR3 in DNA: TGTGCCTGGAGTTTAGGGACGAACACCGGGGAGCTGTTTTTT. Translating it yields CAWSLGTNTGELFF.

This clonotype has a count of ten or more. CDR3 coding DNA: TGTGCCAGCAGCCGTGAACGGGGGCGAACCTACGAGCAGTACTTC. It is translated as CASSRERGRTYEQYF. The rearrangement joins TRBV14 to TRBJ2-7; D assignment may be TRBD1 or TRBD2 (6 bases each). The V gene lost 4 bases and the J gene lost 2 bases, with 15 bases spanning the gap. The CDR3 extends over 15 amino acids. CDR1 and CDR2 (germline): SGHDN, FVKESK.

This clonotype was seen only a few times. The CDR3 coding sequence is TGTGCCAGCAGCGAGGGATCCGGGACAGGGAGGTACGAGCAGTACTTC. Translated: CASSEGSGTGRYEQYF. The V call is TRBV9, the J call TRBJ2-7, with TRBD1 matching 9 bases. CDR1 SGDLS and CDR2 YYNGEE come from the germline V gene. The CDR3 totals 16 residues. V shed 3 bases and J 4 bases; nucleotides not matched to a gene: 11.

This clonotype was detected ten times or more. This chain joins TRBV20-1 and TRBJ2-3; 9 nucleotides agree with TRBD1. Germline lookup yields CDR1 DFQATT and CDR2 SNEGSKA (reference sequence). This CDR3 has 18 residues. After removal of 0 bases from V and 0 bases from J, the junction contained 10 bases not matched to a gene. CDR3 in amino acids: CSARDQGQGGISTDTQYF. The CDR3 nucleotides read TGCAGTGCTAGAGATCAGGGACAGGGTGGAATTAGCACAGATACGCAGTATTTT.

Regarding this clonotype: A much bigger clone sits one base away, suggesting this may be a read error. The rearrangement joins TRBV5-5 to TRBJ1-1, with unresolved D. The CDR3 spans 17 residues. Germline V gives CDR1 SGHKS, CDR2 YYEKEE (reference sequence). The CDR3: CVSSPALLGFLNTGAFF. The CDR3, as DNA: TGTGTCAGCAGCCCGGCGCTCCTGGGATTTCTGAACACTGGCGCTTTCTTT.

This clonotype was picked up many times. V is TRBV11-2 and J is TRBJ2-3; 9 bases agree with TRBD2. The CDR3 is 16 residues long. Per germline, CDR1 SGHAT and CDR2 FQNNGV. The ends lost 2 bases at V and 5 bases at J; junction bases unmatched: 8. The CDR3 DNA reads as TGTGCCAGCAGCTTAAAAGTCTTGCGGGGGGGAGATACGCAGTATTTT. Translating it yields CASSLKVLRGGDTQYF.

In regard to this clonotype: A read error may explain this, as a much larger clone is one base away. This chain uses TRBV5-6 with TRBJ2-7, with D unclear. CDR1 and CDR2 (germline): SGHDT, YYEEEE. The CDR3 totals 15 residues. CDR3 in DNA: TGTGCCAGCAGCTTGGCCATATACGGTACCTACGGGCAGTACTTC. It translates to CASSLAIYGTYGQYF.

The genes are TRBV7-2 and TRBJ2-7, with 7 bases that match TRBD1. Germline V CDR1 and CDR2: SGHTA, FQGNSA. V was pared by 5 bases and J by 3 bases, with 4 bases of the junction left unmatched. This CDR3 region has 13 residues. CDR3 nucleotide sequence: TGTGCCAGCAGCCAGACAGGGAACTACGAGCAGTACTTC. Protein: CASSQTGNYEQYF.

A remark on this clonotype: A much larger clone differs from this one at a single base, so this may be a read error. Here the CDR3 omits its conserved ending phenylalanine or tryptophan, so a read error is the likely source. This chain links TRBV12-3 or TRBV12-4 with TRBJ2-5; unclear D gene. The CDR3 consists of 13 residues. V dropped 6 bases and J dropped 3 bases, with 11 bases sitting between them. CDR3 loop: CASSHTEKETQYL. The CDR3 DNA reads TGTGCCAGCAGCCATACAGAAAAAGAGACCCAGTACCTC.

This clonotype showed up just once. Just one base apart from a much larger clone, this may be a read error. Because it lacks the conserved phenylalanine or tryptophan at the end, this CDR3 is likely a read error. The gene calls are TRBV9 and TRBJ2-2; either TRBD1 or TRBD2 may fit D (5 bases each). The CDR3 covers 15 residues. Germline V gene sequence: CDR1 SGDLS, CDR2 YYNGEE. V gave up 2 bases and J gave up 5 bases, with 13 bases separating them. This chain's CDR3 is CASSVFRDGTGELFL. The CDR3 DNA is TGTGCCAGCAGCGTCTTCCGGGACGGGACCGGGGAGCTGTTTCTT.

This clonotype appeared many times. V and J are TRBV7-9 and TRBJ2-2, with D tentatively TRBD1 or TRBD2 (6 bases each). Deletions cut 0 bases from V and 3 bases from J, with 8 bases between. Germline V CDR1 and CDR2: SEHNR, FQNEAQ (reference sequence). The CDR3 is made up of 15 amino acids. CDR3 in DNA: TGTGCCAGCAGCTTAGCCGGGGGCCACACCGGGGAGCTGTTTTTT. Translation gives CASSLAGGHTGELFF.

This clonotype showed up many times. The CDR3 coding sequence is TGCGCCAGCAGCCATCCTGGGTCGGGGACTTCTGAAGCTTTCTTT. As protein: CASSHPGSGTSEAFF. This chain links TRBV4-3 with TRBJ1-1; weak D call: TRBD1 (5 bases). Trimming took 3 bases from V and 6 from J, leaving 17 bases between them. The CDR3 covers 15 residues. Per germline, CDR1 LGHNA and CDR2 YSLEER.